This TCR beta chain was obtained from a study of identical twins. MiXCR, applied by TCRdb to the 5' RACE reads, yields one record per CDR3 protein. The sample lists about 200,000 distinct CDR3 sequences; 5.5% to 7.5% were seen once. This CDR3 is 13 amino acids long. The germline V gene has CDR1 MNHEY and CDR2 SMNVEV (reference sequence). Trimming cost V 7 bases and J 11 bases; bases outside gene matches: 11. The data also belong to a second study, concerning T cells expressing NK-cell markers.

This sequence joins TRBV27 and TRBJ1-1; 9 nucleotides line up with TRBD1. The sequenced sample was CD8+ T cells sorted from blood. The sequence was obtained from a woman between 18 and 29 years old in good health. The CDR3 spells CASTKPGQGRAFF. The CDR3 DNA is TGTGCCAGCACCAAACCGGGACAGGGCAGGGCTTTCTTT.